This entry is about one TCR beta chain. The target of this receptor is not known. Base qualities were left out, and no much larger clone turns up one base away. The data are from a study of shared clonotypes between healthy human individuals (dated by TCRdb to 2019 to 2021). For the study in its entirety: A few men and two women, aged 18 to 49 years, made up the cohort. For each donor, CD4 naive and CD4 memory were each given three plates, CD8 naive was given two plates, and CD8 memory was given one plate. To estimate repertoire size and how much clonotype sharing occurs between individuals, the study deeply sequenced the blood TCR repertoires of five healthy adults. Different laboratories and diverse techniques were used to prepare libraries and sequence TCR repertoires, to increase sequencing depth and limit assay-specific biases. Per donor, leukapheresis produced somewhere between about 0.85 and 10 billion PBMCs.

The paper's findings and limits, for the study overall: The small number of donors limited the genetic and exposure-history diversity represented. About 5% of naive CD4, around 3.6% of naive CD8, approximately 2% of memory CD4, and 0.35% to 0.4% of memory CD8 clonotypes were shared across a few donors. Rarefaction of sorted-subset datasets indicated incomplete sequencing despite the large sequencing depth. Compared with non-shared clonotypes, the clonotypes found in all four sorted-subset donors had higher generation probabilities. Sampling was restricted to blood, and TCR repertoires in tissues likely differ from the TCR repertoires found in blood. Pairwise subsampling indicated that sequencing depth was expected to affect the degree of clonotype sharing among donors. Naive subsets generally had larger estimated clonotype richness than memory subsets did.

Taken from cysteine to phenylalanine, the CDR3 has 16 residues. The sequence is cut down to CDR3 DNA, 48 bases in frame from base 1. Using the deep immunoSEQ assay, TCR CDR3 regions were amplified from genomic DNA by multiplex PCR. For each cell subset, the extracted genomic DNA was distributed evenly across all wells of several immunoSEQ 96-well plates, and each plate served as one replicate. Each replicate PCR for sorted subsets received roughly 0.2 ug genomic DNA, equal to about 30,000 T cell genomes. Purified libraries were quantified with a Qubit 3.0 fluorometer, sized on a Bioanalyzer 2100, and re-quantified with the KAPA Library Quantification kit. A separate single-read 150-cycle Illumina NextSeq 550 flow cell was used to sequence each immunoSEQ 96-well plate. Per the authors' processing: Because the immunoSEQ output included only junctional sequences and no quality scores, the filtering could not be the same as the filtering used for full-length reads. To assign V/J genes and CDR3, sequences were annotated against IMGT germline references using PyIR, a Python wrapper for IgBLAST v1.9. Reads with weak V/J assignments (E-value above 1e-6), missing CDR3, stop codons, out-of-frame junctions, or ambiguous translated residues were removed. V3J clonotypes were defined by identical inferred V gene, J gene, and CDR3 amino acid sequence. Percentage overlap between repertoires was computed as shared unique clonotypes divided by the size of the smaller repertoire. Three approaches were used to assess repertoire richness: RTK rarefaction, the Chao1 estimator, and Recon v2.1 estimates of unobserved clonotypes. Generation probabilities were computed with OLGA for all TCRbeta clonotypes obtained by the gDNA method from several donors. TCRdb limited this immuneACCESS table to in-frame rearrangements with V and J called. A share of clones is missing; checked studies link under half to unresolved V genes, and the rest is unexplained. That table supplies the V and J calls and clone size; D and trimming were determined from the DNA. Recorded for this sample are under 850,000 clones; 80% to 95% of them occurred a single time. In total, the top ten clones hold more than 20% of the sample.

CD8 naive samples were obtained by positive selection for CCR7 among CD45RO-negative cells, yielding a CD45RA+CCR7+ population from which TemRA cells were excluded. The donors were healthy, HIV-negative adults who had no recently reported acute infections or vaccinations. Every donor was a Caucasian adult living in Nashville, Tennessee, USA. Blood was obtained by leukapheresis, after which PBMCs were separated by Ficoll-Histopaque density gradient centrifugation and cryopreserved in liquid nitrogen vapor phase. Analytical flow cytometry was used to check the purity and quantity of each magnetically sorted T cell population. From each sorted fraction, genomic DNA was isolated and quantified by UV absorbance on a Nanodrop 2000c.

The receptor comes from a man under 40 in good health. In this chain, TRBV1 is recombined with TRBJ2-1; the table names TRBD2, a call not compared with the DNA. TRBV1 represents a pseudogene. The specimen sequenced was naive CD8+ T cells sorted from blood. In the paper's terms, the cell subset or site label means: CD45RA+CCR7+. The DNA sequence reads TGCACCAGCCCCTCGGGGCCGGGACTAGCGGGAGACGAGCAGTTCTTC. This encodes CTSPSGPGLAGDEQFF.